Shown below are 14 T cell receptor beta chains from a single sample sequenced in a study of CD8+ T cells in alopecia areata. cDNA prepared by RNA extraction and subsequent reverse transcription served as the template for sequencing. Using immunoSEQ multiplex PCR, the repertoire was profiled, and TCRdb retains in-frame clones only, with some absent. The sample lists more than 150,000 clones, around 50% occurring once. The specimen was CD4+ T cells sorted from blood, collected at week 0. The receptors come from a human donor with alopecia areata.

The chain combines TRBV29-1 with TRBJ2-3, with unresolved D. Germline lookup yields CDR1 SQVTM and CDR2 ANQGSEA. Trimming stripped 5 bases from V and 1 base from J, with 7 bases between. CDR3 length: 12 amino acids. The CDR3: CSVWSGTDTQYF. DNA for the CDR3: TGCAGCGTTTGGTCAGGCACAGATACGCAGTATTTT.

This clone showed up just once. The chain links TRBV7-8 to TRBJ2-7; 7 positions match TRBD2. CDR1 and CDR2 (germline): SGHVS, FQNEAQ. After removal of 8 bases from V and 8 bases from J, the junction contained 9 bases not matched to a gene. CDR3 size: 12 residues. CDR3 DNA sequence: TGTGCCAGCTCGTCGGCGGGGGTACAGCAGTACTTC. Translated: CASSSAGVQQYF.

CDR3 residues: CASKTSGEKLFF. CDR3 bases: TGTGCCAGCAAAACCTCCGGCGAAAAACTGTTTTTT. The chain carries TRBV6-5 and TRBJ1-4; D is uncertain. This CDR3 is 12 amino acids long. CDR1 is MNHEY and CDR2 is SVGAGI in the germline V gene. The ends were cut back, 7 bases at V and 8 bases at J, with 11 bases in the middle.

This clone was counted only a few times. The chain combines TRBV7-8 with TRBJ2-5; D is perhaps TRBD2 (6 bases). Trimming left V 5 bases short and J 4 bases short, with 17 bases between. The germline CDR1 and CDR2 sequences are SGHVS and FQNEAQ. CDR3 length equals 15 residues. The CDR3 nucleotides read TGTGCCAGCAGCCCGGGACTCAGGGCGGGAGAGACCCAGTACTTC. This translates into CASSPGLRAGETQYF. The whole variable domain, remainder taken from reference TRBV7-8 and TRBJ2-5, is GAGVSQSPRYKVAKRGQDVALRCDPISGHVSLFWYQQALGQGPEFLTYFQNEAQLDKSGLPSDRFFAERPEGSVSTLKIQRTQQEDSAVYLCASSPGLRAGETQYFGPGTRLLVL.

This clone was picked up one time. The chain couples TRBV7-8 to TRBJ1-2; no firm D call. The CDR3 sequence is 15 residues long. Germline assignment: CDR1 SGHVS and CDR2 FQNEAQ. Trimming shortened V by 0 bases and J by 7 bases, and 15 bases separated the two germline ends. In DNA, the CDR3 is TGTGCCAGCAGCTTAGCTCGTTTGCAGTCGGCTGGCTACACCTTC. Translation gives CASSLARLQSAGYTF. The full variable domain, rest sourced from reference TRBV7-8 and TRBJ1-2, is GAGVSQSPRYKVAKRGQDVALRCDPISGHVSLFWYQQALGQGPEFLTYFQNEAQLDKSGLPSDRFFAERPEGSVSTLKIQRTQQEDSAVYLCASSLARLQSAGYTFGSGTRLTVV.

This clone was counted only a few times. The genes are TRBV19 and TRBJ2-1; tentative D call: TRBD1 (5 bases). Germline V gene data show CDR1 as LNHDA and CDR2 as SQIVND (reference sequence). V lost 3 bases, J lost 4 bases, and 10 bases lay in between. This CDR3 region has 14 residues. In DNA form, the CDR3 reads TGTGCCAGTAGTATGATTACAGGTTACAATGAGCAGTTCTTC. Residues: CASSMITGYNEQFF. Complete variable domain (other parts from reference TRBV19 and TRBJ2-1): DGGITQSPKYLFRKEGQNVTLSCEQNLNHDAMYWYRQDPGQGLRLIYYSQIVNDFQKGDIAEGYSVSREKKESFPLTVTSAQKNPTAFYLCASSMITGYNEQFFGPGTRLTVL.

This clone was seen a few times. The chain is built from TRBV19 and TRBJ1-1, with a tentative D call TRBD1 (5 bases). Trimming stripped 4 bases from V and 1 base from J, with 10 bases between. The CDR3 spans 14 residues. Germline loops: CDR1 LNHDA, CDR2 SQIVND (reference sequence). As DNA, the CDR3 is TGTGCCAGTAGTACGGGTGGGGGGAACACTGAAGCTTTCTTT. It codes for CASSTGGGNTEAFF.

V is TRBV29-1 and J is TRBJ2-5, with 7 positions matching TRBD1. CDR1 and CDR2 from the germline V gene are SQVTM and ANQGSEA. After removal of 7 bases from V and 5 bases from J, the junction contained 13 bases not matched to a gene. The CDR3 contains 14 residues. CDR3 sequence: CSATPDRLRETQYF. The DNA for the CDR3 is TGCAGCGCCACCCCGGACAGGCTGCGGGAGACCCAGTACTTC.

The chain combines TRBV10-3 with TRBJ1-1; D is unclear. Germline CDR1 reads ENHRY; CDR2 reads SYGVKD. The CDR3 is 13 amino acids. Trimming left V 4 bases short and J 1 base short, with 7 bases between. The CDR3 DNA is TGTGCCATCAGTGGGCCCAGGAACACTGAAGCTTTCTTT. Protein product: CAISGPRNTEAFF.

The chain links TRBV2 to TRBJ2-7, with D unresolved. Per germline, CDR1 SNHLY and CDR2 FYNNEI. V lost 3 bases, J lost 11 bases, and 17 bases lay in between. The CDR3 contains 13 residues. CDR3 sequence (DNA): TGTGCCAGCAGTGAGACCCCAGTCTATGGGGAGTACTTC. It translates to CASSETPVYGEYF.

This chain connects TRBV11-2 to TRBJ2-7, with no clear D. CDR1 and CDR2 (germline): SGHAT, FQNNGV. The V end was cut by 5 bases, the J end by 1 base, with 15 bases between. CDR3 length: 15 residues. Here the CDR3 reads CASSPLPLGSYEQYF. The CDR3 DNA follows: TGTGCCAGCAGCCCACTGCCCCTGGGTTCCTACGAGCAGTACTTC.

In DNA form, the CDR3 reads TGTGCCTGGAGTGTAGGGACAGGGAGCAATCAGCCCCAGCATTTT. Protein: CAWSVGTGSNQPQHF. The genes are TRBV30 and TRBJ1-5; 9 bases agree with TRBD1. The CDR3 consists of 15 residues. J gave up 1 base and V 0 bases, and 1 base lay outside the gene matches. Germline CDR1 GTSNPN, CDR2 SVGIG (reference sequence).

J is TRBJ2-3 and V is TRBV7-9, with D perhaps matching TRBD1 or TRBD2 (5 bases each). The CDR3 covers 12 residues. Germline loops: CDR1 SEHNR, CDR2 FQNEAQ (reference sequence). Trimming removed 3 bases at V and 9 bases at J, with 10 bases between. In DNA, the CDR3 is TGTGCCAGCAGCTTCAACTGGGGGACGCAGTATTTT. This translates into CASSFNWGTQYF.

CDR3 amino acids: CAWGGQGTGANVLTF. CDR3 in DNA: TGTGCCTGGGGCGGACAGGGAACCGGGGCCAACGTCCTGACTTTC. The rearrangement links TRBV30 to TRBJ2-6, with 8 nucleotides matching TRBD1. J lost 4 bases, V lost 5 bases, and 7 bases had no gene match. The CDR3 is 15 residues long. The germline V gene encodes CDR1 GTSNPN and CDR2 SVGIG (reference sequence).